Listed here are 31 T cell receptor beta chains from one sample, sequenced in a study of T cell responses to AZD1222 COVID-19 vaccine. Data came from immunoSEQ multiplex PCR; TCRdb stores just in-frame clones and leaves some out. This table has 100,000 to 150,000 clones, roughly 85% appearing once. Sequenced material: peripheral blood, taken on day 0 of AZD1222 vaccination. These receptors all stem from an adult in good health.

The V call is TRBV11-2, the J call TRBJ2-7; 9 bases fit TRBD2. V shed 3 bases and J 6 bases; nucleotides not matched to a gene: 6. Germline V lookup: CDR1 SGHAT, CDR2 FQNNGV. CDR3 length: 14 residues. CDR3: CASSFPAGGGEQYF. CDR3 sequence (DNA): TGTGCCAGCAGCTTTCCAGCGGGGGGTGGCGAGCAGTACTTC.

This chain uses TRBV5-6 with TRBJ1-6; D gene uncertain. Germline CDR1 and CDR2: SGHDT and YYEEEE. The CDR3 loop spans 14 amino acids. The V and J ends lost 2 bases and 2 bases respectively, with 5 bases between them. The CDR3 coding sequence is TGTGCCAGCAGCTTAAATGCCTATAATTCACCCCTCCACTTT. It translates to CASSLNAYNSPLHF.

The V call is TRBV19, the J call TRBJ1-5, with TRBD1 as a possible D gene (5 bases). This CDR3 has 14 residues. CDR1 LNHDA and CDR2 SQIVND come from the germline V gene (reference sequence). V lost 1 base to trimming and J lost 7 bases, with 11 bases between them. This chain's CDR3 is CASSIARGGQPQHF. The CDR3 DNA reads as TGTGCCAGTAGTATAGCCCGGGGCGGCCAGCCCCAGCATTTT.

The genes are TRBV27 and TRBJ2-3; tentative D call: TRBD1 (6 bases). V gave up 6 bases and J gave up 1 base, with 14 bases separating them. The CDR3 has 15 amino acids. Germline assignment: CDR1 MNHEY and CDR2 SMNVEV (reference sequence). The CDR3, as DNA: TGTGCCAGCAGCCCACGGACAGACCGCACAGATACGCAGTATTTT. This translates into CASSPRTDRTDTQYF.

The chain employs TRBV28 and TRBJ2-7; 7 nucleotides line up with TRBD1. The V and J ends lost 6 bases and 5 bases, in that order; junction bases with no gene match: 13. Germline V gives CDR1 MDHEN, CDR2 SYDVKM. CDR3 length: 15 residues. CDR3 loop: CASSNRGAAQNEQYF. The CDR3 nucleotides read TGTGCCAGCAGCAACAGGGGCGCGGCTCAAAACGAGCAGTACTTC.

This clone was observed a single time. V usage is TRBV29-1 and J usage is TRBJ2-1; D not resolved. In germline, CDR1 is SQVTM, CDR2 ANQGSEA. CDR3 length equals 11 residues. V dropped 4 bases and J dropped 5 bases, with 6 bases sitting between them. CDR3 nucleotides: TGCAGCGTTGCCCCTGACAATGAGCAGTTCTTC. Amino acids: CSVAPDNEQFF.

The chain is built from TRBV7-3 and TRBJ1-2; tentative D call: TRBD1 (5 bases). The ends were cut back, 2 bases at V and 6 bases at J, with 10 bases in the middle. The CDR3 sequence is 13 residues long. Germline V gene sequence: CDR1 SGHTA, CDR2 FQGTGA. The CDR3 DNA is TGTGCCAGCAGCTTAGCCCAGGGCCATGGCTACACCTTC. Translation: CASSLAQGHGYTF.

V gene TRBV7-9 combines with J gene TRBJ2-1; D is ambiguous. Germline V CDR1 and CDR2: SEHNR, FQNEAQ (reference sequence). The CDR3 is 12 residues long. Trimming removed 5 bases from V and 12 bases from J, with 14 bases in between. The CDR3 spells CASSPLGLGQFF. The CDR3, as DNA: TGTGCCAGCAGCCCCCTCGGTCTGGGGCAGTTCTTC.

This clone is a singleton in its sample. The chain combines TRBV10-2 with TRBJ2-3; 11 bases line up with TRBD2. The CDR3 has 15 amino acids. The ends lost 3 bases at V and 1 base at J; junction bases unmatched: 0. Germline V lookup: CDR1 WSHSY, CDR2 SAAADI. The CDR3 is CASSELAGGTDTQYF. DNA for the CDR3: TGCGCCAGCAGTGAACTAGCGGGGGGCACAGATACGCAGTATTTT.

This clone was seen just once. V gene TRBV4-1 combines with J gene TRBJ2-7, with 7 bases aligning to TRBD1. V lost 0 bases and J lost 8; bases outside the gene matches: 7. This CDR3 contains 14 residues. Germline CDR1 and CDR2: MGHRA and YSYEKL. CDR3 in DNA: TGCGCCAGCAGCCAAGATGGGACAGATGCTAAGCAGTACTTC. This translates into CASSQDGTDAKQYF.

This clone was seen only once. The gene calls are TRBV9 and TRBJ2-3; 10 bases agree with TRBD1. Losses at the gene ends were 4 bases for V and 4 bases for J; bases not matched to a gene: 12. The CDR3 contains 17 residues. CDR1 and CDR2 from the germline V gene are SGDLS and YYNGEE. The CDR3 nucleotides read TGTGCCAGCAGCCCGATAAACGACAGGGGGCATGCAGATACGCAGTATTTT. Its protein product is CASSPINDRGHADTQYF. Full variable domain (rest looked up from reference TRBV9 and TRBJ2-3): DSGVTQTPKHLITATGQRVTLRCSPRSGDLSVYWYQQSLDQGLQFLIQYYNGEERAKGNILERFSAQQFPDLHSELNLSSLELGDSALYFCASSPINDRGHADTQYFGPGTRLTVL.

V is TRBV5-1 and J is TRBJ2-3; TRBD2 agrees at 11 bases. Germline V gives CDR1 SGHRS, CDR2 YFSETQ. V shed 4 bases, J shed 0 bases, and the junction held 10 bases outside the gene matches. CDR3 size: 18 residues. The CDR3 DNA sequence: TGCGCCAGCAGCCTTCTAGCGGGAGGACGCTCTAGCACAGATACGCAGTATTTT. This sequence encodes CASSLLAGGRSSTDTQYF.

The CDR3 spells CAISPGAHNEKLFF. Written as DNA, the CDR3 is TGTGCCATCAGCCCAGGGGCGCATAATGAAAAACTGTTTTTT. The V call is TRBV10-3, the J call TRBJ1-4, with D maybe TRBD1 (6 bases). The V end was cut by 6 bases, the J end by 4 bases, with 12 bases between. The CDR3 is 14 residues long. The germline CDR1 and CDR2 sequences are ENHRY and SYGVKD.

The rearrangement joins TRBV3-1 (or the pseudogene TRBV3-2) to TRBJ1-3; 7 nucleotides agree with TRBD1. Unmatched junction bases numbered 3, after V lost 2 bases and J lost 2 bases. The CDR3 is made up of 15 amino acids. Per germline, CDR1 LGHDT and CDR2 YNNKEL (reference sequence). CDR3 sequence (DNA): TGTGCCAGCAGCCAACAACAGGGGACTGGAAACACCATATATTTT. It is translated as CASSQQQGTGNTIYF.

The table lists this clone with a few counts. This chain links TRBV12-3 or TRBV12-4 with TRBJ2-2; D may correspond to TRBD1 or TRBD2 (5 bases each). V lost 10 bases and J lost 8, with 14 bases in between. The CDR3 runs 12 residues. CDR3 in amino acids: CAIEGRVGELFF. CDR3 in DNA: TGTGCCATAGAGGGGCGGGTTGGGGAGCTGTTTTTT.

The rearrangement links TRBV7-2 to TRBJ1-1, with D possibly being TRBD1 (5 bases). Deletions cut 1 base from V and 6 bases from J, with 18 bases between. Germline CDR1 is SGHTA and CDR2 is FQGNSA. The CDR3 loop spans 16 amino acids. The CDR3, as DNA: TGTGCCAGCAGCTTAGGGACACCCCTTGGATCTTCTGAAGCTTTCTTT. Translating it yields CASSLGTPLGSSEAFF.

The V call is TRBV29-1, the J call TRBJ1-2, with D maybe TRBD1 (6 bases). V was clipped by 3 bases and J by 0 bases, with 8 bases between them. There are 13 residues in the CDR3. The germline V gene has CDR1 SQVTM and CDR2 ANQGSEA. The CDR3: CSVESGANYGYTF. The CDR3 region has the DNA TGCAGCGTTGAGTCAGGGGCTAACTATGGCTACACCTTC.

J is TRBJ1-2 and V is TRBV28, with TRBD1 identical over 11 bases. The V segment lost 7 bases and the J segment 1 base; nucleotides outside the gene matches: 8. CDR1 MDHEN and CDR2 SYDVKM come from the germline V gene. This CDR3 is built from 16 residues. The CDR3 DNA follows: TGTGCCAGCAAACATAGGACAGGGGGCTATAACTATGGCTACACCTTC. Amino acids: CASKHRTGGYNYGYTF.

The CDR3 sequence: CASGEGAFF. The DNA of the CDR3 is TGTGCCAGCGGAGAGGGAGCTTTCTTT. This chain connects TRBV19 to TRBJ1-1; D remains ambiguous. The CDR3 extends over 9 amino acids. Deletions cut 9 bases from V and 10 bases from J, with 9 bases between. CDR1 is LNHDA, CDR2 SQIVND, per germline (reference sequence).

This chain links TRBV4-3 with TRBJ2-7; either TRBD1 or TRBD2 may fit D (5 bases each). Germline V gene lookup returns CDR1 LGHNA and CDR2 YSLEER. This CDR3 has 15 residues. The V end was cut by 0 bases, the J end by 7 bases, with 16 bases between. The CDR3 coding sequence is TGCGCCAGCAGCCAAGATCTGGGACCATCGGGGGAGCAGTACTTC. Its translation is CASSQDLGPSGEQYF.

V usage is TRBV19 and J usage is TRBJ1-5; D remains ambiguous. Germline V CDR1 and CDR2: LNHDA, SQIVND (reference sequence). Trimming left V 1 base short and J 0 bases short, with 7 bases between. This CDR3 comprises 15 residues. CDR3 sequence reads: CASSIGGYSNQPQHF. For the CDR3, the DNA is TGTGCCAGTAGTATAGGAGGGTATAGCAATCAGCCCCAGCATTTT.

The chain joins TRBV11-2 to TRBJ2-4, with D possibly called TRBD1 or TRBD2 (5 bases each). Between the trimmed V and J ends, which lost 1 base and 3 bases, there was a span of 16 bases. CDR3 size: 17 residues. Germline assignment: CDR1 SGHAT and CDR2 FQNNGV. The CDR3 here is CASSLAAVGGNKNIQYF. Here the CDR3 DNA reads TGTGCCAGCAGCTTAGCCGCCGTTGGGGGAAACAAAAACATTCAGTACTTC.

This clone was counted between two and nine times. V usage is TRBV2 and J usage is TRBJ1-2; no reliable D call. Trimming stripped 0 bases from V and 8 bases from J, with 13 bases between. CDR1 is SNHLY, CDR2 FYNNEI, per germline. The length of the CDR3 is 14 residues. The CDR3 DNA reads TGTGCCAGCAGTGAAGCAAGGGTGCTCGGAGGCTACACCTTC. Translation: CASSEARVLGGYTF. Full variable domain (missing parts from reference TRBV2 and TRBJ1-2): EPEVTQTPSHQVTQMGQEVILRCVPISNHLYFYWYRQILGQKVEFLVSFYNNEISEKSEIFDDQFSVERPDGSNFTLKIRSTKLEDSAMYFCASSEARVLGGYTFGSGTRLTVV.

The chain joins TRBV11-2 to TRBJ2-3; no clear D. The CDR3 loop spans 13 amino acids. The germline V gene encodes CDR1 SGHAT and CDR2 FQNNGV. V was cut by 3 bases and J by 6 bases, with 10 bases left in between. CDR3 sequence reads: CASSFSGPDTQYF. CDR3 nucleotide sequence: TGTGCCAGCAGCTTCTCAGGACCCGATACGCAGTATTTT.

The chain links TRBV18 to TRBJ2-3, with D possibly TRBD2 on 6 matching bases. Germline V gene sequence: CDR1 KGHSH, CDR2 LQKENI. The V gene lost 3 bases and the J gene lost 0 bases, with 16 bases spanning the gap. CDR3 size: 17 residues. CDR3 sequence: CASSPGRGISSTDTQYF. The CDR3 DNA is TGTGCCAGCTCACCCGGCCGGGGGATTTCTAGCACAGATACGCAGTATTTT.

The J gene is TRBJ1-5, the V gene TRBV29-1; D not certain. There are 13 residues in the CDR3. Looked up from germline, CDR1 is SQVTM and CDR2 is ANQGSEA. The V end lost 5 bases, the J end lost 4 bases, and 12 bases lay between the germline ends. The CDR3 sequence is CSVQDRANQPQHF. In DNA, the CDR3 is TGCAGCGTTCAGGATAGGGCTAATCAGCCCCAGCATTTT.

This clone was found once. The CDR3 here is CASSPRAGLGYTF. CDR3 coding DNA: TGTGCCAGCTCACCCCGTGCAGGGCTTGGCTACACCTTC. The chain has TRBV18 and TRBJ1-2; possibly TRBD1 for D (5 bases). This CDR3 is built from 13 residues. Germline V CDR1 and CDR2: KGHSH, LQKENI. With 3 bases removed from V and 7 bases from J, the gap between germline ends came to 12 bases.

V usage is TRBV6-2 or TRBV6-3 and J usage is TRBJ1-2, with TRBD1 matching 10 bases. The V segment lost 0 bases and the J segment 4 bases; nucleotides outside the gene matches: 5. The germline CDR1 and CDR2 sequences are MNHEY and SVGEGT. The CDR3 runs to 16 residues. The chain's CDR3 is CASSYSTGGIGYGYTF. CDR3 nucleotides: TGTGCCAGCAGTTACTCGACAGGGGGCATCGGCTATGGCTACACCTTC.

The genes are TRBV7-3 and TRBJ2-2, with D tentatively TRBD1 (6 bases). Germline CDR1 and CDR2: SGHTA and FQGTGA. Between the trimmed V and J ends, which lost 5 bases and 0 bases, there was a span of 13 bases. The CDR3 totals 16 residues. This chain's CDR3 is CASSPQGGSNTGELFF. The CDR3 DNA reads TGTGCCAGCAGCCCACAGGGTGGGTCGAACACCGGGGAGCTGTTTTTT.

J is TRBJ2-7 and V is TRBV5-1, with 11 bases lining up with TRBD2. CDR1 and CDR2 from the germline V gene are SGHRS and YFSETQ. V lost 4 bases and J lost 3; bases outside the gene matches: 6. The CDR3 is made up of 15 amino acids. CDR3 nucleotides: TGCGCCAGCAGCCCGACTAGCGGGAAAATCTACGAGCAGTACTTC. Its protein is CASSPTSGKIYEQYF.

The rearrangement joins TRBV6-1 to TRBJ1-4; D is unclear. The CDR3 loop spans 12 amino acids. The germline CDR1 and CDR2 sequences are MNHNS and SASEGT. V lost 0 bases, J lost 16 bases, and 12 bases lay in between. CDR3 loop: CASSEAGYSPFF. The CDR3, as DNA: TGTGCCAGCAGTGAAGCCGGGTACTCTCCGTTTTTT.